The 9 T cell receptor beta chains below all came from one sample that was sequenced in a study of beta chain features in type 1 diabetes. As every portion of the isolated RNA was reverse transcribed, the sequencing read expressed TCRB transcripts. Clones were sequenced by immunoSEQ multiplex PCR, and TCRdb holds only the in-frame ones, with some missing. This table holds about 700,000 clones, roughly 13% found once. Their target antigens are unknown. General study points: Shortening of TCRB CDR3s, moderate but significant, appeared in all four CD4+ subsets of Type 1 diabetes patients.

The material sequenced was naive CD4+ T cells from blood. These receptors came from a man younger than 35 with type 1 diabetes.

The V gene is TRBV28, the J gene TRBJ1-4; D is perhaps TRBD1 (6 bases). Germline V CDR1 and CDR2: MDHEN, SYDVKM. CDR3 length: 13 residues. Trimming left V 8 bases short and J 8 bases short, with 15 bases between. The CDR3 is CASSTGFYEKLFF. For the CDR3, the DNA is TGTGCCAGCTCCACAGGGTTTTACGAAAAACTGTTTTTT. Full variable domain (outside the CDR3, taken from reference TRBV28 and TRBJ1-4): DVKVTQSSRYLVKRTGEKVFLECVQDMDHENMFWYRQDPGLGLRLIYFSYDVKMKEKGDIPEGYSVSREKKERFSLILESASTNQTSMYLCASSTGFYEKLFFGSGTQLSVL.

The gene calls are TRBV7-2 and TRBJ2-5, with unresolved D. The CDR3 runs 15 residues. Deletions cut 1 base from V and 5 bases from J, with 14 bases between. Germline V gives CDR1 SGHTA, CDR2 FQGNSA. CDR3 coding DNA: TGTGCCAGCAGCTTAGTGATCAGCATGGGGGAGACCCAGTACTTC. Encoded protein: CASSLVISMGETQYF.

CDR3 coding DNA: TGTGCCAGCAGTCCACCGGGGGGTCAGCCCCAGCATTTT. It codes for CASSPPGGQPQHF. This chain connects TRBV6-6 to TRBJ1-5; TRBD1 might be the D (5 bases). The V and J ends lost 5 bases and 6 bases respectively, with 11 bases between them. CDR3 length: 13 residues. Germline values: CDR1 MNHNY, CDR2 SVGAGI (reference sequence).

J is TRBJ2-7 and V is TRBV2; D remains ambiguous. Trimming took 1 base from V and 3 from J, leaving 13 bases between them. The CDR3 runs to 15 residues. Germline CDR1 is SNHLY and CDR2 is FYNNEI. CDR3 sequence (DNA): TGTGCCAGCAGTGAAGACACATTGGGATTCTACGAGCAGTACTTC. Its protein product is CASSEDTLGFYEQYF.

The chain has TRBV7-2 and TRBJ2-1, with 8 bases aligning to TRBD2. The CDR3 consists of 18 residues. Germline CDR1 reads SGHTA; CDR2 reads FQGNSA. J gave up 0 bases and V 5 bases, and 12 bases lay outside the gene matches. CDR3 in DNA: TGTGCCAGCAGCCCCCGACCGGGACTAGGGTTCTCCTACAATGAGCAGTTCTTC. This codes for CASSPRPGLGFSYNEQFF.

The table lists this clone with a few counts. This chain connects TRBV10-3 to TRBJ2-3; 10 bases fit TRBD1. V shed 7 bases and J 7 bases; nucleotides not matched to a gene: 8. This CDR3 has 14 amino acids. The germline V gene has CDR1 ENHRY and CDR2 SYGVKD. CDR3 bases: TGTGCCATCACTCCGGGACAGGGGAGGAATACGCAGTATTTT. Translation gives CAITPGQGRNTQYF.

The sample holds a few counts of this clone. This rearrangement joins TRBV7-9 to TRBJ2-7; weak D call: TRBD1 (5 bases). The length of the CDR3 is 14 residues. The germline V gene has CDR1 SEHNR and CDR2 FQNEAQ (reference sequence). The ends were cut back, 5 bases at V and 3 bases at J, with 14 bases in the middle. In DNA, the CDR3 is TGTGCCAGCAGCCGTGACAGAGCCTACTACGAGCAGTACTTC. Translation gives CASSRDRAYYEQYF.

This clone occurred a few times. J is TRBJ2-7 and V is TRBV5-1, with D possibly being TRBD1 (7 bases). The CDR3 has 15 amino acids. CDR1 is SGHRS, CDR2 YFSETQ, per germline. Trimming pared 3 bases from V and 1 base from J, leaving 14 bases between. In DNA form, the CDR3 reads TGCGCCAGCAGCTCAGGGGGGAGCGTATCCTACGAGCAGTACTTC. Translation gives CASSSGGSVSYEQYF.

The gene calls are TRBV30 and TRBJ2-5; D possibly matches TRBD1 or TRBD2 (6 bases each). Germline values: CDR1 GTSNPN, CDR2 SVGIG (reference sequence). V was clipped by 3 bases and J by 14 bases, with 16 bases between them. The CDR3 covers 11 residues. The CDR3 nucleotides are TGTGCCTGGAGCGAAGGGGGGAATGGATACTTC. Protein: CAWSEGGNGYF.